This note documents a single T cell receptor beta chain sequence. Patients from Seattle were sampled longitudinally, starting during active infection. Profiled with immunoSEQ multiplex PCR; TCRdb holds only in-frame clones, not every one. The table records 200,000 to 250,000 clones, 75% to 85% of them present only once. This sample stems from a study of blood T cell repertoires in COVID-19. Study at large: T cells, B-cell-depleted T cells, or PBMCs provided the cDNA or gDNA that served as material.

The CDR3 spans 15 residues. V was pared by 1 base and J by 1 base, with 8 bases between. Germline CDR1 reads SEHNR; CDR2 reads FQNEAQ (reference sequence). This TCR came from a woman between 65 and 79 years old with COVID-19, enrolled during active disease. The chain has TRBV7-9 and TRBJ2-1; no definite D call. Specimen: peripheral blood. CDR3 loop: CASSLVASSYNEQFF. The CDR3 coding sequence is TGTGCCAGCAGCTTAGTGGCCAGTTCCTACAATGAGCAGTTCTTC.